Sequencing of this T cell receptor beta chain was carried out in a study of blood T cell repertoires in COVID-19. Study-wide background: PBMCs, B-cell-depleted T cells, or T cells provided the cDNA or gDNA that made up the material.

CDR1 and CDR2 from the germline V gene are SGHAT and FQDESV (reference sequence). The ends were cut back, 1 base at V and 3 bases at J, with 12 bases in the middle. The CDR3 loop spans 16 amino acids. Recovery among Cohort 3 donors was established by two negative PCRs, clearance, or symptom resolution. Clones were read by immunoSEQ multiplex PCR, and TCRdb kept only the in-frame ones, dropping some. The sample yields roughly 370,000 clones, around nine tenths seen once. Sequencing used PBMCs or T cells enriched from blood (not recorded which). The TCR originated in a woman between 45 and 60 years old who had recovered from COVID-19. The chain recombines TRBV11-1 with TRBJ2-2, with D perhaps TRBD2 (5 bases). The CDR3 region has the DNA TGTGCCAGCAGCTTAGGTCCGGGGTTCGACACCGGGGAGCTGTTTTTT. It yields the protein CASSLGPGFDTGELFF.